Shown below are 30 T cell receptor beta chains from a single sample sequenced in a study of blood T cell repertoires in COVID-19. The protocol was immunoSEQ multiplex PCR, while the TCRdb copy is restricted to in-frame clones and leaves out a portion. Of 150,000 or so clones in the sample, around 82% were seen once. The sample consisted of peripheral blood. Every receptor here comes from a man in his sixties with COVID-19, enrolled during active disease.

The chain joins TRBV7-2 to TRBJ1-3; D uncertain. The germline V gene has CDR1 SGHTA and CDR2 FQGNSA. The CDR3 is made up of 16 amino acids. V dropped 0 bases and J dropped 0 bases, with 9 bases sitting between them. The DNA for the CDR3 is TGTGCCAGCAGCTTAGCAGGAGCATACTCTGGAAACACCATATATTTT. It is translated as CASSLAGAYSGNTIYF. Filled out from reference TRBV7-2 and TRBJ1-3, the complete variable domain reads GAGVSQSPSNKVTEKGKDVELRCDPISGHTALYWYRQSLGQGLEFLIYFQGNSAPDKSGLPSDRFSAERTGGSVSTLTIQRTQQEDSAVYLCASSLAGAYSGNTIYFGEGSWLTVV.

This chain uses TRBV4-2 with TRBJ1-2; a possible D gene is TRBD1 (5 bases). V lost 0 bases, J lost 3 bases, and 11 bases lay in between. Germline assignment: CDR1 LGHNA and CDR2 YNFKEQ. The CDR3 totals 15 residues. As DNA, the CDR3 is TGTGCCAGCAGCCAAGATTCGGGGGATTACTATGGCTACACCTTC. Its protein is CASSQDSGDYYGYTF.

The chain joins TRBV1 to TRBJ1-6; the table names TRBD1, a call not compared with the DNA. TRBV1 corresponds to a pseudogene. The CDR3 is made up of 16 amino acids. The CDR3 DNA sequence: TGCACCAGCAGCCAAGAGTACGACAAGACTAATTCACCCCTCCACTTT. As protein: CTSSQEYDKTNSPLHF.

The V call is TRBV29-1, the J call TRBJ1-4, with a weak D call TRBD1 (6 bases). The CDR3 is 12 residues long. Trimming took 5 bases from V and 6 from J, leaving 10 bases between them. Germline-derived CDR1 and CDR2 are SQVTM and ANQGSEA. Here the CDR3 DNA reads TGCAGCGTTAGGACAGCTCATGAAAAACTGTTTTTT. It specifies CSVRTAHEKLFF.

The gene calls are TRBV5-5 and TRBJ1-2; D not resolved. CDR1 is SGHKS and CDR2 is YYEKEE in the germline V gene (reference sequence). Trimming shortened V by 3 bases and J by 6 bases, and 6 bases separated the two germline ends. This CDR3 comprises 11 residues. The CDR3 spells CASSWPDGYTF. CDR3 DNA: TGTGCCAGCAGCTGGCCAGATGGCTACACCTTC.

The J gene is TRBJ1-1, the V gene TRBV28, with D maybe TRBD1 (5 bases). With 8 bases removed from V and 6 bases from J, the gap between germline ends came to 13 bases. Germline CDR1 MDHEN, CDR2 SYDVKM. The CDR3 is 12 amino acids. The CDR3 bases are TGTGCCAGCCTAACAGGTTACGCTGAAGCTTTCTTT. This codes for CASLTGYAEAFF. The complete variable domain, with remaining parts taken from reference TRBV28 and TRBJ1-1, reads DVKVTQSSRYLVKRTGEKVFLECVQDMDHENMFWYRQDPGLGLRLIYFSYDVKMKEKGDIPEGYSVSREKKERFSLILESASTNQTSMYLCASLTGYAEAFFGQGTRLTVV.

This clone was seen only once. This chain connects TRBV6-2 or TRBV6-3 to TRBJ1-6, with 7 bases that match TRBD1. V lost 2 bases and J lost 9; bases outside the gene matches: 7. Germline-derived CDR1 and CDR2 are MNHEY and SVGEGT. The CDR3 loop spans 15 amino acids. CDR3 loop: CASSYRQGKVSPLHF. The CDR3 DNA reads TGTGCCAGCAGTTACCGACAGGGTAAGGTTTCACCCCTCCACTTT.

CDR3 nucleotide sequence: TGTGCCAGCAGCCGGGGACAGCTTAATGAAAAACTGTTTTTT. It specifies CASSRGQLNEKLFF. This rearrangement joins TRBV14 to TRBJ1-4, with 7 bases that match TRBD1. CDR1 and CDR2 from the germline V gene are SGHDN and FVKESK. With V trimmed by 4 bases and J by 4 bases, 3 bases remained unmatched. CDR3 length equals 14 residues. The complete variable domain, with remaining parts taken from reference TRBV14 and TRBJ1-4, reads EAGVTQFPSHSVIEKGQTVTLRCDPISGHDNLYWYRRVMGKEIKFLLHFVKESKQDESGMPNNRFLAERTGGTYSTLKVQPAELEDSGVYFCASSRGQLNEKLFFGSGTQLSVL.

The chain joins TRBV18 to TRBJ2-2, with TRBD1 matching over 9 bases. Germline V CDR1 and CDR2: KGHSH, LQKENI. The CDR3 has 15 amino acids. V shed 6 bases, J shed 0 bases, and the junction held 2 bases outside the gene matches. The CDR3 DNA reads as TGTGCCAGCTCTAGGGACAGGGCGAACACCGGGGAGCTGTTTTTT. It translates to CASSRDRANTGELFF.

The V gene is TRBV23-1, the J gene TRBJ2-7; 8 bases align to TRBD2. TRBV23-1 has ORF status, its function being uncertain. V gave up 4 bases and J gave up 0 bases; unmatched junction bases: 5. The CDR3 runs 15 residues. Written as DNA, the CDR3 is TGCGCCAGCAGTCTAGAGCGGGGGCCCTCCTACGAGCAGTACTTC. Translating gives CASSLERGPSYEQYF.

The rearrangement links TRBV14 to TRBJ1-1, with 10 bases fitting TRBD1. J lost 5 bases, V lost 4 bases, and 13 bases had no gene match. Germline values: CDR1 SGHDN, CDR2 FVKESK. The CDR3 covers 17 residues. The DNA of the CDR3 is TGTGCCAGCAGCCGAAGCTACCGGGACAGGGGTAGAACTGAAGCTTTCTTT. Encoded protein: CASSRSYRDRGRTEAFF.

Here the CDR3 reads CASSRDRDEKLFF. The CDR3 DNA follows: TGTGCCAGCAGTAGGGACAGGGACGAAAAACTGTTTTTT. The chain is built from TRBV6-5 and TRBJ1-4; TRBD1 agrees at 9 bases. Germline V gene data show CDR1 as MNHEY and CDR2 as SVGAGI. The CDR3 contains 13 residues. V lost 5 bases to trimming and J lost 8 bases; unmatched junction nucleotides: 3.

The J gene is TRBJ2-1, the V gene TRBV29-1; TRBD1 is a possible D gene (6 bases). This CDR3 has 14 residues. V was cut by 8 bases and J by 7 bases, with 21 bases left in between. Germline CDR1 reads SQVTM; CDR2 reads ANQGSEA. The chain's CDR3 is CSIRKGVALNEQFF. For the CDR3, the DNA is TGCAGCATCAGGAAGGGGGTCGCACTAAATGAGCAGTTCTTC.

The chain employs TRBV18 and TRBJ2-3; unclear D gene. Germline V gene data show CDR1 as KGHSH and CDR2 as LQKENI. The CDR3 length is 13 residues. V shed 2 bases and J shed 3 bases, with 6 bases lying between them. The CDR3 spells CASSPFSTDTQYF. DNA of the CDR3: TGTGCCAGCTCACCATTCTCGACAGATACGCAGTATTTT.

V gene TRBV7-2 combines with J gene TRBJ2-5; 9 nucleotides agree with TRBD1. With V trimmed by 6 bases and J by 5 bases, 7 bases remained unmatched. There are 14 residues in the CDR3. In germline, CDR1 is SGHTA, CDR2 FQGNSA. The CDR3 loop is CASSSKGTGETQYF. As DNA, the CDR3 is TGTGCCAGCAGTTCAAAAGGGACAGGGGAGACCCAGTACTTC.

This rearrangement joins TRBV7-8 to TRBJ1-6, with D maybe TRBD1 (5 bases). The length of the CDR3 is 15 residues. The germline V gene encodes CDR1 SGHVS and CDR2 FQNEAQ. V lost 0 bases and J lost 9, with 12 bases in between. This chain's CDR3 is CASSLAAWTISPLHF. The CDR3, as DNA: TGTGCCAGCAGCTTAGCGGCTTGGACAATTTCACCCCTCCACTTT.

The chain joins TRBV19 to TRBJ2-3, with D perhaps TRBD2 (5 bases). CDR3 length: 13 amino acids. V was pared by 9 bases and J by 3 bases, with 13 bases between. From germline, CDR1 is LNHDA and CDR2 SQIVND (reference sequence). CDR3 nucleotides: TGTGCCAGCCGCAAGGGAGTGACAGATACGCAGTATTTT. Amino acid sequence: CASRKGVTDTQYF. The full variable domain, with the rest looked up from reference TRBV19 and TRBJ2-3, is DGGITQSPKYLFRKEGQNVTLSCEQNLNHDAMYWYRQDPGQGLRLIYYSQIVNDFQKGDIAEGYSVSREKKESFPLTVTSAQKNPTAFYLCASRKGVTDTQYFGPGTRLTVL.

The rearrangement joins TRBV4-2 to TRBJ2-1; the match to TRBD2 covers 10 bases. The CDR3 is 17 amino acids. Germline V gives CDR1 LGHNA, CDR2 YNFKEQ. Trimming removed 2 bases from V and 8 bases from J; junction bases left unmatched: 12. CDR3 DNA sequence: TGTGCCAGCAGCCAACCGACTAGCGGGTTGTCCCTTGATGAGCAGTTCTTC. Residues: CASSQPTSGLSLDEQFF.

This chain links TRBV7-2 with TRBJ2-3; 7 positions match TRBD2. Germline values: CDR1 SGHTA, CDR2 FQGNSA. J was trimmed by 2 bases and V by 6 bases; bases with no gene match: 8. CDR3 length: 15 residues. The CDR3 sequence: CASRSRLAFTDTQYF. CDR3 in DNA: TGTGCCAGCAGGTCGCGACTAGCATTCACAGATACGCAGTATTTT.

CDR3 residues: CASSQDVGAYNEQFF. The CDR3 nucleotides are TGTGCCAGCAGCCAAGATGTGGGGGCTTACAATGAGCAGTTCTTC. The rearrangement links TRBV3-1 (or the pseudogene TRBV3-2) to TRBJ2-1; perhaps TRBD1 as D (6 bases). V was cut by 0 bases and J by 4 bases, with 10 bases left in between. Germline V lookup: CDR1 LGHDT, CDR2 YNNKEL (reference sequence). The CDR3 is 15 residues long.

The chain employs TRBV7-3 and TRBJ1-1; 7 positions match TRBD1. The CDR3 consists of 15 residues. Germline V gene data show CDR1 as SGHTA and CDR2 as FQGTGA. Germline trimming cut 5 bases from V and 3 bases from J; bases unmatched to any gene: 9. CDR3 DNA sequence: TGTGCCAGCAGCCCCGGGACAGCAGGGCACACTGAAGCTTTCTTT. The encoded protein is CASSPGTAGHTEAFF.

The V call is TRBV24-1, the J call TRBJ2-3, with 8 bases lining up with TRBD1. Per germline, CDR1 KGHDR and CDR2 SFDVKD. There are 17 residues in the CDR3. V shed 1 base, J shed 4 bases, and the junction held 9 bases outside the gene matches. The DNA for the CDR3 is TGTGCCACCAGTGATTTTGACGGACAGGGCAATGCAGATACGCAGTATTTT. It translates to CATSDFDGQGNADTQYF.

About this clone itself: The junction shows a germline mismatch at one end, possibly a read error. The V and J genes are TRBV7-7 and TRBJ2-5; D may be TRBD2 (5 bases). This CDR3 comprises 13 residues. Germline CDR1 SSHAT, CDR2 FNYEAQ (reference sequence). CDR3 sequence: CASSLLGGETQYF. The CDR3 DNA reads TGTGCTAGCAGTTTACTAGGCGGGGAGACCCAGTACTTC.

This chain uses TRBV9 with TRBJ2-2, with D possibly matching TRBD2 (5 bases). The length of the CDR3 is 14 residues. V lost 6 bases to trimming and J lost 6 bases, with 15 bases between them. CDR1 is SGDLS and CDR2 is YYNGEE in the germline V gene. In nucleotides, the CDR3 is TGTGCCAGCACCCTTGGTTGGGGAGCCGGGGAGCTGTTTTTT. This encodes CASTLGWGAGELFF.

Only one count was recorded for this clone. This chain connects TRBV19 to TRBJ1-5, with D perhaps TRBD1 (6 bases). This CDR3 is built from 15 residues. Germline assignment: CDR1 LNHDA and CDR2 SQIVND (reference sequence). V was cut by 6 bases and J by 3 bases, with 15 bases left in between. The CDR3 loop is CASRIGQTNNQPQHF. The CDR3 DNA follows: TGTGCCAGTAGGATTGGACAGACTAACAATCAGCCCCAGCATTTT.

The chain recombines TRBV7-2 with TRBJ2-1, with D perhaps TRBD1 (6 bases). In germline, CDR1 is SGHTA, CDR2 FQGNSA. The CDR3 totals 13 residues. V was clipped by 0 bases and J by 9 bases, with 9 bases between them. The CDR3 protein is CASSLAGQTEQFF. The CDR3 region has the DNA TGTGCCAGCAGCTTAGCAGGACAGACTGAGCAGTTCTTC.

V gene TRBV6-5 combines with J gene TRBJ2-1, with 8 positions matching TRBD2. From germline, CDR1 is MNHEY and CDR2 SVGAGI. Unmatched junction bases numbered 4, after V lost 6 bases and J lost 6 bases. The CDR3 is 13 residues long. CDR3: CASRGLVSNEQFF. The CDR3 DNA reads TGTGCCAGCAGGGGACTAGTCAGCAATGAGCAGTTCTTC.

This rearrangement joins TRBV6-5 to TRBJ1-1, with D uncertain. CDR1 and CDR2 (germline): MNHEY, SVGAGI. The CDR3 totals 13 residues. Trimming took 2 bases from V and 4 from J, leaving 8 bases between them. The CDR3 coding sequence is TGTGCCAGCAGTTACGGGCAGGCCACTGAAGCTTTCTTT. Its translation is CASSYGQATEAFF.

The rearrangement uses TRBV9 and TRBJ2-1, with a possible D match to TRBD2 (6 bases). Trimming took 1 base from V and 8 from J, leaving 10 bases between them. Germline CDR1 SGDLS, CDR2 YYNGEE. The CDR3 runs to 13 residues. The CDR3 is CASSVMGGDEQFF. The DNA of the CDR3 is TGTGCCAGCAGCGTAATGGGGGGTGATGAGCAGTTCTTC.

The chain combines TRBV6-2 or TRBV6-3 with TRBJ1-2, with 10 nucleotides matching TRBD1. CDR3 size: 18 residues. The germline V gene has CDR1 MNHEY and CDR2 SVGEGT. The V and J ends lost 5 bases and 3 bases, in that order; junction bases with no gene match: 15. The CDR3 DNA sequence: TGTGCCAGCAGTGATTTAGACAGGGGGCGGTCGCGGGACTATGGCTACACCTTC. As protein: CASSDLDRGRSRDYGYTF.